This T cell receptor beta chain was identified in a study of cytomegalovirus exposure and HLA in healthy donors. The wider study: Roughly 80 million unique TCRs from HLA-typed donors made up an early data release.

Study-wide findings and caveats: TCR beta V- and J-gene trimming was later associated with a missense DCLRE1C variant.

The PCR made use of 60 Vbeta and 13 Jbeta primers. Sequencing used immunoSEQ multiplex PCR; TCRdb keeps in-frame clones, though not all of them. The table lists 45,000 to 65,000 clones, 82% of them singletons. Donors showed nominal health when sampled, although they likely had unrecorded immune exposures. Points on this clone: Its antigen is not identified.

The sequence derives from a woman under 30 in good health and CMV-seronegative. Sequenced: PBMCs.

This chain's CDR3 is CASSLKTGGVAEAFF. CDR3 nucleotides: TGCGCCAGCAGCTTAAAAACAGGGGGCGTCGCTGAAGCTTTCTTT. The rearrangement joins TRBV5-1 to TRBJ1-1; 9 bases agree with TRBD1. The CDR3 is made up of 15 amino acids. The germline V gene has CDR1 SGHRS and CDR2 YFSETQ. Trimming took 2 bases from V and 6 from J; bases not matched to a gene: 8.